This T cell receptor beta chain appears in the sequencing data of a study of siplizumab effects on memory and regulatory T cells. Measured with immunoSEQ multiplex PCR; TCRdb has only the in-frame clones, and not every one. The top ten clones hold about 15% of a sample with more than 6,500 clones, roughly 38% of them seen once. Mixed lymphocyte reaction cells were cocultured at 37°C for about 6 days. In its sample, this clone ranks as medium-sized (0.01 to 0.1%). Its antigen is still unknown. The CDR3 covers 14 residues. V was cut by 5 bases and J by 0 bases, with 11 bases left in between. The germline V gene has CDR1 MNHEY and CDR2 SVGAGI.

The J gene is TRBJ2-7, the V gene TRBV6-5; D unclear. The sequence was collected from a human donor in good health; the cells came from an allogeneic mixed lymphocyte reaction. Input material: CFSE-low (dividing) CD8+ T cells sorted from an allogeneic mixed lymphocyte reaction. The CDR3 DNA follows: TGTGCCAGCAGTGAGTTTCGTACCTCCTACGAGCAGTACTTC. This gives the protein CASSEFRTSYEQYF.